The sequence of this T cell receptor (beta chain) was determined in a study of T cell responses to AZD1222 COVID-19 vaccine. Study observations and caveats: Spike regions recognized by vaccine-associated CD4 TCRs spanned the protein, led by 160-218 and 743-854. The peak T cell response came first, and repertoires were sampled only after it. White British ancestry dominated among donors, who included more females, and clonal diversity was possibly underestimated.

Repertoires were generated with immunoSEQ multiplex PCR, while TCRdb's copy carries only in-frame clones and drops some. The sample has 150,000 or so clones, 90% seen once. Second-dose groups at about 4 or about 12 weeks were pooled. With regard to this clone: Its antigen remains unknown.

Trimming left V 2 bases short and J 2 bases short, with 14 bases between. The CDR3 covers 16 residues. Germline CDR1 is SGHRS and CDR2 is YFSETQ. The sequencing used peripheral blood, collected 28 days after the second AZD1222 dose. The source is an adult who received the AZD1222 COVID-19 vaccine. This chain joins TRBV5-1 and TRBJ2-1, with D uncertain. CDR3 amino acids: CASSFLGPLTYNEQFF. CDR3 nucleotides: TGCGCCAGCAGCTTCTTAGGACCTCTGACCTACAATGAGCAGTTCTTC.